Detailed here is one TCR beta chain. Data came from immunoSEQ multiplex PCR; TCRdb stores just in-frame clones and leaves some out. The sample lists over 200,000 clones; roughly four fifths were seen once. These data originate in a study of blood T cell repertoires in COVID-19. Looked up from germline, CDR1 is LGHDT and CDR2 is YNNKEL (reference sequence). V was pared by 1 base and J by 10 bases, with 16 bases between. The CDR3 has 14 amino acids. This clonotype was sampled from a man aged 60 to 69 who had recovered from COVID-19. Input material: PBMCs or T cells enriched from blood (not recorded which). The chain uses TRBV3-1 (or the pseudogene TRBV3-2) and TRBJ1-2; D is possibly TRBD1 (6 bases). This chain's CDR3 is CASSQVSTGLHYTF. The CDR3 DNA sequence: TGTGCCAGCAGCCAAGTCTCGACAGGCCTTCACTACACCTTC.